A single sample is the source of the 20 T cell receptor beta chains below, sequenced in a study of control samples from healthy donors and cancer patients. Sequencing was performed with immunoSEQ multiplex PCR; in TCRdb, only in-frame clones are kept and a portion is missing. This table holds over 150,000 clones, 94% found once. Sequenced material: blood. The origin of the receptors is a woman aged 18-30 years in good health.

This chain uses TRBV19 with TRBJ2-1; 10 bases map to TRBD2. The V gene's germline CDR1 is LNHDA and CDR2 SQIVND (reference sequence). The CDR3 consists of 16 residues. J gave up 4 bases and V 7 bases, and 10 bases lay outside the gene matches. For the CDR3, the DNA is TGTGCCAGTACACTCACTCTAGCGGGGGTTTACAATGAGCAGTTCTTC. As protein: CASTLTLAGVYNEQFF.

The rearrangement uses TRBV3-1 (or the pseudogene TRBV3-2) and TRBJ2-6, with D tentatively TRBD2 (5 bases). The CDR3 runs to 16 residues. Germline-derived CDR1 and CDR2 are LGHDT and YNNKEL (reference sequence). Trimming stripped 2 bases from V and 0 bases from J, with 8 bases between. The CDR3 DNA reads TGTGCCAGCAGCCAAATTCGGGACTCTGGGGCCAACGTCCTGACTTTC. Its protein product is CASSQIRDSGANVLTF.

This clone was seen a single time. V gene TRBV3-1 (or the pseudogene TRBV3-2) combines with J gene TRBJ1-1; D possibly corresponds to TRBD1 (5 bases). Per germline, CDR1 LGHDT and CDR2 YNNKEL (reference sequence). V was cut by 4 bases and J by 5 bases, with 26 bases left in between. The CDR3 contains 18 residues. CDR3: CASSPTEGKVSVRTEAFF. The CDR3 nucleotides are TGTGCCAGCAGCCCGACTGAGGGGAAGGTATCGGTAAGGACTGAAGCTTTCTTT.

This clone was picked up one time. This chain joins TRBV6-5 and TRBJ2-7; a weak D match, TRBD1 (5 bases). This CDR3 is 15 amino acids long. CDR1 is MNHEY, CDR2 SVGAGI, per germline. Trimming stripped 0 bases from V and 5 bases from J, with 14 bases between. The CDR3 sequence is CASSYSRRVANEQYF. CDR3 nucleotide sequence: TGTGCCAGCAGTTACTCCCGCAGGGTTGCCAACGAGCAGTACTTC.

This rearrangement joins TRBV2 to TRBJ2-1; D unclear. Germline V gives CDR1 SNHLY, CDR2 FYNNEI. The CDR3 is 16 residues long. V lost 1 base and J lost 0, with 10 bases in between. The CDR3 is CASSEVGTYSYNEQFF. The CDR3, as DNA: TGTGCCAGCAGTGAAGTGGGCACCTACTCCTACAATGAGCAGTTCTTC.

CDR3 DNA: TGTGCCAGCAGTTACCTAGCGGACAGGGCCTTTGGCTACACCTTC. It translates to CASSYLADRAFGYTF. The chain combines TRBV6-2 or TRBV6-3 with TRBJ1-2; TRBD1 aligns across 8 bases. Germline lookup yields CDR1 MNHEY and CDR2 SVGEGT. The CDR3 is made up of 15 amino acids. V lost 2 bases, J lost 7 bases, and 9 bases stayed unmatched.

V and J are TRBV10-3 and TRBJ2-5; D gene unclear. The V and J ends lost 4 bases and 5 bases respectively, with 11 bases between them. The CDR3 is made up of 13 amino acids. In germline, CDR1 is ENHRY, CDR2 SYGVKD. Here the CDR3 DNA reads TGTGCCATCAGTGCGGGTGACGAGGAGACCCAGTACTTC. Protein sequence: CAISAGDEETQYF.

This clone was seen only a few times. V usage is TRBV4-3 and J usage is TRBJ1-5, with a tentative D call TRBD1 (6 bases). This CDR3 is built from 15 residues. V lost 4 bases to trimming and J lost 5 bases, with 15 bases between them. Germline V gene sequence: CDR1 LGHNA, CDR2 YSLEER. The CDR3: CASSPDTGSYQPQHF. The DNA of the CDR3 is TGCGCCAGCAGCCCCGATACAGGGTCCTATCAGCCCCAGCATTTT.

The genes are TRBV7-8 and TRBJ2-5, with D uncertain. V was shortened by 1 base and J by 1 base, with 10 bases between the two germline ends. This CDR3 has 15 amino acids. Germline CDR1 SGHVS, CDR2 FQNEAQ. The CDR3 protein is CASSLVPGVQETQYF. CDR3 nucleotide sequence: TGTGCCAGCAGCTTAGTACCCGGAGTCCAAGAGACCCAGTACTTC.

The genes are TRBV18 and TRBJ1-2, with 9 nucleotides matching TRBD1. V trimming: 3 bases; J trimming: 7 bases; junction bases outside the gene matches: 12. This CDR3 contains 16 residues. Germline values: CDR1 KGHSH, CDR2 LQKENI. CDR3 nucleotides: TGTGCCAGCTCACCGAGACAGGGGGAGACCGTTTCTGGCTACACCTTC. Encoded protein: CASSPRQGETVSGYTF.

The chain employs TRBV6-5 and TRBJ2-7; 7 positions agree with TRBD1. Germline values: CDR1 MNHEY, CDR2 SVGAGI. The CDR3 extends over 15 amino acids. The V gene end was trimmed by 0 bases and the J gene end by 7 bases; junction bases not matched to a gene: 9. CDR3 loop: CASSYSTGSQREQYF. The CDR3 DNA reads as TGTGCCAGCAGTTACTCGACAGGGAGCCAAAGAGAGCAGTACTTC.

The J gene is TRBJ2-4, the V gene TRBV28, with 8 bases identical to TRBD1. The CDR3 loop spans 14 amino acids. Germline-derived CDR1 and CDR2 are MDHEN and SYDVKM. V lost 7 bases and J lost 8; bases outside the gene matches: 10. This CDR3 is CASTEPGGTDIQYF. The DNA for the CDR3 is TGTGCCAGCACCGAACCAGGGGGCACGGACATTCAGTACTTC.

V and J are TRBV9 and TRBJ1-3; D ambiguous. The germline V and J ends were trimmed by 1 base and 0 bases, with 5 bases remaining between them. The CDR3 extends over 14 amino acids. Germline CDR1 SGDLS, CDR2 YYNGEE. Here the CDR3 reads CASSVTSSGNTIYF. CDR3 in DNA: TGTGCCAGCAGCGTAACTAGCTCTGGAAACACCATATATTTT.

J is TRBJ2-4 and V is TRBV29-1; 10 bases agree with TRBD1. CDR1 is SQVTM, CDR2 ANQGSEA, per germline. Trimming removed 7 bases from V and 7 bases from J; junction bases left unmatched: 7. CDR3 length: 13 amino acids. In DNA, the CDR3 is TGCAGCGCCCAGGGACAGGGGTTTAACATTCAGTACTTC. The encoded protein is CSAQGQGFNIQYF.

The V gene is TRBV24-1, the J gene TRBJ2-3, with 7 bases identical to TRBD2. Trimming took 4 bases from V and 5 from J; bases not matched to a gene: 5. This CDR3 region has 14 residues. Germline V gene sequence: CDR1 KGHDR, CDR2 SFDVKD. The CDR3 nucleotides read TGTGCCACCAGTGAGGCTAGCGGATTAGATACGCAGTATTTT. It specifies CATSEASGLDTQYF.

This sequence joins TRBV19 and TRBJ1-2; D ambiguous. Germline V gives CDR1 LNHDA, CDR2 SQIVND (reference sequence). V lost 9 bases and J 7 bases, leaving 21 bases between the germline ends. The CDR3 runs 14 residues. The CDR3 DNA follows: TGTGCCAGCCAACTGACGGGTCCTACCGGTGGCTACACCTTC. This encodes CASQLTGPTGGYTF.

This chain links TRBV6-2 or TRBV6-3 with TRBJ2-1; D unclear. Germline V gene lookup returns CDR1 MNHEY and CDR2 SVGEGT. V was pared by 4 bases and J by 7 bases, with 5 bases between. The CDR3 is 11 residues long. CDR3 protein: CASSLWNEQFF. The CDR3 nucleotides read TGTGCCAGCAGTTTGTGGAATGAGCAGTTCTTC.

V is TRBV14 and J is TRBJ2-1; 8 positions agree with TRBD1. The CDR3 has 14 residues. Germline V CDR1 and CDR2: SGHDN, FVKESK. The V segment lost 2 bases and the J segment 6 bases; nucleotides outside the gene matches: 3. DNA for the CDR3: TGTGCCAGCAGCCAACTTACAGGGGGCAATGAGCAGTTCTTC. Its protein is CASSQLTGGNEQFF.

This chain uses TRBV5-1 with TRBJ1-5; D gene uncertain. Per the germline V gene, CDR1 is SGHRS and CDR2 is YFSETQ. The CDR3 runs to 15 residues. V shed 0 bases and J shed 1 base, with 8 bases lying between them. DNA of the CDR3: TGCGCCAGCAGCTTGGGAGGGCAGAGCAATCAGCCCCAGCATTTT. Protein: CASSLGGQSNQPQHF.

The V call is TRBV6-5, the J call TRBJ2-1; weak D call: TRBD1 (6 bases). V gave up 4 bases and J gave up 6 bases, with 16 bases separating them. CDR1 and CDR2 (germline): MNHEY, SVGAGI. The CDR3 is made up of 15 amino acids. The CDR3 spells CASSFDRLGVNEQFF. CDR3 sequence (DNA): TGTGCCAGCAGTTTCGACAGGCTCGGAGTCAATGAGCAGTTCTTC.